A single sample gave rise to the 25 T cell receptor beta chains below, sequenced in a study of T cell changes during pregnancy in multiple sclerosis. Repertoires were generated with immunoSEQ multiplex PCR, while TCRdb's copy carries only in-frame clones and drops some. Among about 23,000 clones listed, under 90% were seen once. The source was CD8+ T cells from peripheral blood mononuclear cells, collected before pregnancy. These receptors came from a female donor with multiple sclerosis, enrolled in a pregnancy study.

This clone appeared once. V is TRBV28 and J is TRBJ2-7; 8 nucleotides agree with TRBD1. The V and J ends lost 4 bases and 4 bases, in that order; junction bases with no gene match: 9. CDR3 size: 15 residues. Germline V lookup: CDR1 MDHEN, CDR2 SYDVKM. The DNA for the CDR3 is TGTGCCAGCAGTTCCACGACAGGGGTTATGTACGAGCAGTACTTC. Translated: CASSSTTGVMYEQYF.

The CDR3 reads CASSDWTPNEAFF. The CDR3 DNA reads TGTGCCAGCAGTGATTGGACACCAAATGAAGCTTTCTTT. The chain recombines TRBV6-1 with TRBJ1-1; the D gene is possibly TRBD1 (5 bases). The CDR3 loop spans 13 amino acids. Trimming pared 3 bases from V and 7 bases from J, leaving 12 bases between. The V gene's germline CDR1 is MNHNS and CDR2 SASEGT.

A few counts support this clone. CDR3 loop: CASSLGIRTSGTPRERQYF. The CDR3 nucleotides read TGTGCCAGCAGCTTAGGAATCAGGACTAGCGGGACCCCTCGGGAGCGGCAGTACTTC. The chain recombines TRBV11-2 with TRBJ2-7, with 12 bases fitting TRBD2. After removal of 1 base from V and 9 bases from J, the junction contained 19 bases not matched to a gene. CDR3 length equals 19 residues. The germline V gene has CDR1 SGHAT and CDR2 FQNNGV.

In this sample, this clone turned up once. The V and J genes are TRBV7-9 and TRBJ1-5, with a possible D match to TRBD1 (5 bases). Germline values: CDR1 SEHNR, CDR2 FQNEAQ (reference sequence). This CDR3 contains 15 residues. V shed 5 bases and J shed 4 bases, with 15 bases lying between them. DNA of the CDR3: TGTGCCAGCAGCCGGGCGCAGGGAAGTAATCAGCCCCAGCATTTT. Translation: CASSRAQGSNQPQHF.

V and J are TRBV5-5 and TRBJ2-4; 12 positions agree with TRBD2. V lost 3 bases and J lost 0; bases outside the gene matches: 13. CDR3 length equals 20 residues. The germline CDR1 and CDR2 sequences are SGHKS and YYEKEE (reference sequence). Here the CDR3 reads CASSSEGLAGGRRAKNIQYF. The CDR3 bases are TGTGCCAGCAGCTCGGAGGGCCTAGCGGGAGGGAGAAGAGCCAAAAACATTCAGTACTTC.

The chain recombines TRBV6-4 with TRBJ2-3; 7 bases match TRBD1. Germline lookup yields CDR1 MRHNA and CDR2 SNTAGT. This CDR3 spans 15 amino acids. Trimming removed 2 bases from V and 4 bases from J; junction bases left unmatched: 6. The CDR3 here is CASSDQGGAADTQYF. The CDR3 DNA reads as TGTGCCAGCAGTGACCAAGGGGGCGCGGCAGATACGCAGTATTTT.

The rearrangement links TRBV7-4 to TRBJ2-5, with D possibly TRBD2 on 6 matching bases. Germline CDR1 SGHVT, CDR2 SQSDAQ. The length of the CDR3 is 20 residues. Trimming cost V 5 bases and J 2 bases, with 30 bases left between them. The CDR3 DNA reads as TGTGCCAGCAGCGATCATAATACGGCGGCGGCTAGCGTCCTGCAAGAGACCCAGTACTTC. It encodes CASSDHNTAAASVLQETQYF.

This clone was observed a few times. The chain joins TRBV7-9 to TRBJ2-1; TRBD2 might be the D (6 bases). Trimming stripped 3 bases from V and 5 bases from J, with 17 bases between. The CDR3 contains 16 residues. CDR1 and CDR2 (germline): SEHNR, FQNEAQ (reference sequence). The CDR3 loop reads CASSFEGMRLDNEQFF. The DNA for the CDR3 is TGTGCCAGCAGCTTTGAGGGCATGAGACTAGACAATGAGCAGTTCTTC.

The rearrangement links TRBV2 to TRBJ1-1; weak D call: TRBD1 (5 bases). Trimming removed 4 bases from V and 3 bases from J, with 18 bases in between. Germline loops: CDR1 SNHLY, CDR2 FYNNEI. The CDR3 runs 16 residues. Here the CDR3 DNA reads TGTGCCAGCAGTGTCGGGACTCTGAGTGGGGACACTGAAGCTTTCTTT. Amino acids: CASSVGTLSGDTEAFF.

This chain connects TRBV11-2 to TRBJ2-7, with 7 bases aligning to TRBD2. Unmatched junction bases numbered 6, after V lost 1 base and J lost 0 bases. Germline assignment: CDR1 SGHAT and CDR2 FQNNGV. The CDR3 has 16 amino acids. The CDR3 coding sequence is TGTGCCAGCAGCTTAGGACGGGGGGAGTACTCCTACGAGCAGTACTTC. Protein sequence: CASSLGRGEYSYEQYF.

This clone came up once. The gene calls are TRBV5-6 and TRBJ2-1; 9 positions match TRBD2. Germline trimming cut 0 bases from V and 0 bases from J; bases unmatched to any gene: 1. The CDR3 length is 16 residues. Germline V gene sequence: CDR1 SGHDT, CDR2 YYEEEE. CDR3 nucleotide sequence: TGTGCCAGCAGCTTGGGTAGCGGGAGCTCCTACAATGAGCAGTTCTTC. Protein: CASSLGSGSSYNEQFF.

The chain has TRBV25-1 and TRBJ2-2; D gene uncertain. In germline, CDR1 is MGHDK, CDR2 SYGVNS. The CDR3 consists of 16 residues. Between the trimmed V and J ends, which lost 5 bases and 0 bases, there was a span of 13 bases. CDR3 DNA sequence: TGTGCCAGCAGTCTGAGAGCCGTCGCGAACACCGGGGAGCTGTTTTTT. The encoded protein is CASSLRAVANTGELFF.

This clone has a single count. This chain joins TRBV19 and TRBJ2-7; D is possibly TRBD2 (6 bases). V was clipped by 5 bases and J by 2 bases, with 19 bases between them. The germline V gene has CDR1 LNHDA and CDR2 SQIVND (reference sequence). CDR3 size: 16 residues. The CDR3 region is CASSPRKAGGAYEQYF. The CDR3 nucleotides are TGTGCCAGTAGTCCCCGAAAAGCCGGAGGGGCCTACGAGCAGTACTTC.

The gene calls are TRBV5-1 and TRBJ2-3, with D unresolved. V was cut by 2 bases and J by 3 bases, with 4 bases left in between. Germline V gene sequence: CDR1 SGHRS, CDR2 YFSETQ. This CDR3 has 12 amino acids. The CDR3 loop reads CASSLTTDTQYF. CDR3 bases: TGCGCCAGCAGCTTAACTACAGATACGCAGTATTTT.

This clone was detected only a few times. CDR3 region: CASSPAQGTYNEQFF. The CDR3 coding sequence is TGTGCCAGCAGTCCTGCCCAGGGGACCTACAATGAGCAGTTCTTC. The rearrangement links TRBV27 to TRBJ2-1, with TRBD1 as a possible D gene (6 bases). Germline values: CDR1 MNHEY, CDR2 SMNVEV (reference sequence). The CDR3 is 15 amino acids. V was clipped by 5 bases and J by 2 bases, with 13 bases between them.

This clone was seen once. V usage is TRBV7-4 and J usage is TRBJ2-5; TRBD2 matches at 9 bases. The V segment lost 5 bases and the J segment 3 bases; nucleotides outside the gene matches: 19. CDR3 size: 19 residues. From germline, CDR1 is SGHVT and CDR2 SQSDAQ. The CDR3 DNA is TGTGCCAGCAGCCCCAGTCGCGTGGATAGCGGGAGCCATAAAGAGACCCAGTACTTC. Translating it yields CASSPSRVDSGSHKETQYF.

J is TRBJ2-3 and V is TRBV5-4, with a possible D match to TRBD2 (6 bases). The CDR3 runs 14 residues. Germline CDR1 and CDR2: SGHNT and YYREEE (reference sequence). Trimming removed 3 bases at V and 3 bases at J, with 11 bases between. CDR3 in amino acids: CASSSGVRTDTQYF. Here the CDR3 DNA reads TGTGCCAGCAGCTCGGGAGTTCGGACAGATACGCAGTATTTT.

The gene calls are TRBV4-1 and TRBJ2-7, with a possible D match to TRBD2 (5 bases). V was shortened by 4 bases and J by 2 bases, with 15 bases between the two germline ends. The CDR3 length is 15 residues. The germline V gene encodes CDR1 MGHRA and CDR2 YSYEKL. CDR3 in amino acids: CASSPQESGAYEQYF. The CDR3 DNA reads TGCGCCAGCAGCCCCCAAGAAAGCGGCGCCTACGAGCAGTACTTC.

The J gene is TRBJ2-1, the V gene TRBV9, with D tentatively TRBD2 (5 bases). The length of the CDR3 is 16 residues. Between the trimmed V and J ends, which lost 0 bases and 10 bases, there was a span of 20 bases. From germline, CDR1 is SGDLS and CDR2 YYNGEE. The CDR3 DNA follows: TGTGCCAGCAGCGTAGCCGAGGCCAACGGACTTATCGAGCAGTTCTTC. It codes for CASSVAEANGLIEQFF.

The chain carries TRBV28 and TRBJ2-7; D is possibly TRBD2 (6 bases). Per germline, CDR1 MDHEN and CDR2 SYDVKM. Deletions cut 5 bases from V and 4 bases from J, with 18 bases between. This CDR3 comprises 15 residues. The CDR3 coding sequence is TGTGCCAGCAGTGCCCCCGGGACTTCACGATACGAGCAGTACTTC. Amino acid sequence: CASSAPGTSRYEQYF.

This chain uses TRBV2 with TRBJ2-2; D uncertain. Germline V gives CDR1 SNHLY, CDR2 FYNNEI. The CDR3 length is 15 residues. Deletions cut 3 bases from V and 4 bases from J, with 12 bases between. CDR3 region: CASSEGYMVTGELFF. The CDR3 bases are TGTGCCAGCAGTGAGGGCTATATGGTCACCGGGGAGCTGTTTTTT.

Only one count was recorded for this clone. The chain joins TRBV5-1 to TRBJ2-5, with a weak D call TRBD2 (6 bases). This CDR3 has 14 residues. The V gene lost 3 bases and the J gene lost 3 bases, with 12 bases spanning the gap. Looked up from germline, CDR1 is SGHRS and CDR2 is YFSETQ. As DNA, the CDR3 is TGCGCCAGCAGCTCCTTCGGGGGAGAAGAGACCCAGTACTTC. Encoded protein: CASSSFGGEETQYF. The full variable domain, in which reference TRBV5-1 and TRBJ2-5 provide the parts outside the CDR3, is KAGVTQTPRYLIKTRGQQVTLSCSPISGHRSVSWYQQTPGQGLQFLFEYFSETQRNKGNFPGRFSGRQFSNSRSEMNVSTLELGDSALYLCASSSFGGEETQYFGPGTRLLVL.

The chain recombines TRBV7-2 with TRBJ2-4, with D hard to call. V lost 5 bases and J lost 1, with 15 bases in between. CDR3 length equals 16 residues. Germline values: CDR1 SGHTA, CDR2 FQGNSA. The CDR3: CASSLSISVAKNIQYF. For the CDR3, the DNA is TGTGCCAGCAGCCTCTCCATTTCGGTCGCCAAAAACATTCAGTACTTC.

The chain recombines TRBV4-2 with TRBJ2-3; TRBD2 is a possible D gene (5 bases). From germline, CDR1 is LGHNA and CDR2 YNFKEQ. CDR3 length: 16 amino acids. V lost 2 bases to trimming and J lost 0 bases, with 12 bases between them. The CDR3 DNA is TGTGCCAGCAGCCAAATAACTAGGCTTAGCACAGATACGCAGTATTTT. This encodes CASSQITRLSTDTQYF.

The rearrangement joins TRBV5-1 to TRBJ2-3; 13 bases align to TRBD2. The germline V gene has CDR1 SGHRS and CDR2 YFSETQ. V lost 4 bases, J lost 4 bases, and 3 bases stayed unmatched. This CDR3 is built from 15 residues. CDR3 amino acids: CASSTGTSGADTQYF. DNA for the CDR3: TGCGCCAGCAGCACCGGGACTAGCGGGGCAGATACGCAGTATTTT.